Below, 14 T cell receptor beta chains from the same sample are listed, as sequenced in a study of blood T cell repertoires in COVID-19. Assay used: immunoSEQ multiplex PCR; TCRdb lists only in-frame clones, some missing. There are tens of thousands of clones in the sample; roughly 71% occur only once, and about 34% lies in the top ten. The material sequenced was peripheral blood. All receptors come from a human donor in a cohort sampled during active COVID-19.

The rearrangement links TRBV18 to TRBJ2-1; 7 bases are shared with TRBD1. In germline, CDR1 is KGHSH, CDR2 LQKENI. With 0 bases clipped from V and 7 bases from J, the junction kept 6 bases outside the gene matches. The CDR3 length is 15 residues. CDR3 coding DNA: TGTGCCAGCTCACCACCAGGGGGCAGTCGTAATGAGCAGTTCTTC. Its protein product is CASSPPGGSRNEQFF.

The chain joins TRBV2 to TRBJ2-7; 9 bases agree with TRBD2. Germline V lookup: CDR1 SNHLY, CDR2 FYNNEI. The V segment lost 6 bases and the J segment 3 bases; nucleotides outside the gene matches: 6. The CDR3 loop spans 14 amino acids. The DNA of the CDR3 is TGTGCCAGCAGCCCGGGACTAGCTTTCTACGAGCAGTACTTC. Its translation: CASSPGLAFYEQYF.

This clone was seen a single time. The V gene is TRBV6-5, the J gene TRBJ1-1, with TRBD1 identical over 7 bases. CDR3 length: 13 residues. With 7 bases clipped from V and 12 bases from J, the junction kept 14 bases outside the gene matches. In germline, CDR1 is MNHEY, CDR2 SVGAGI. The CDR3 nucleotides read TGTGCCAGCACCATGACCAGACAGGGACGGACTTTCTTT. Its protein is CASTMTRQGRTFF.

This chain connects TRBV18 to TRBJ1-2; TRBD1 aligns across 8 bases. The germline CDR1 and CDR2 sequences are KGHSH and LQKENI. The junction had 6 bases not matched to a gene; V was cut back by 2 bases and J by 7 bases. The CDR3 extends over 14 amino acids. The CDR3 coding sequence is TGTGCCAGCTCACCAACAGGACAGGGAATTGGCTACACCTTC. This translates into CASSPTGQGIGYTF. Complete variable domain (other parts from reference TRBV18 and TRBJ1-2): NAGVMQNPRHLVRRRGQEARLRCSPMKGHSHVYWYRQLPEEGLKFMVYLQKENIIDESGMPKERFSAEFPKEGPSILRIQQVVRGDSAAYFCASSPTGQGIGYTFGSGTRLTVV.

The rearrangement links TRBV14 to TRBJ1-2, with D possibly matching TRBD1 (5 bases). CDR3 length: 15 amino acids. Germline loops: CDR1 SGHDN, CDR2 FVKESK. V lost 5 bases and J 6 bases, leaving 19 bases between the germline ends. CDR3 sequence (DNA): TGTGCCAGCAGCGAACTATTGCGGGGGGTCGATGGCTACACCTTC. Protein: CASSELLRGVDGYTF.

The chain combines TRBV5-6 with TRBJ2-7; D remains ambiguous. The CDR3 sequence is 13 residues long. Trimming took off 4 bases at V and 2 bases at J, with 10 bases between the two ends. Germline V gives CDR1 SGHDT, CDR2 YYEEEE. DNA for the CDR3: TGTGCCAGCAGCCCGCTGGGCACCTACGAGCAGTACTTC. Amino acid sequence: CASSPLGTYEQYF.

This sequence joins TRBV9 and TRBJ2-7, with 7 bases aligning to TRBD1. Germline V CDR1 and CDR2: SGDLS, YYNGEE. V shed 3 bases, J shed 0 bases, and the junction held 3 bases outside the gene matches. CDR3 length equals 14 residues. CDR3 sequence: CASSATGLSYEQYF. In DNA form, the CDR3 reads TGTGCCAGCAGCGCGACAGGGCTCTCCTACGAGCAGTACTTC.

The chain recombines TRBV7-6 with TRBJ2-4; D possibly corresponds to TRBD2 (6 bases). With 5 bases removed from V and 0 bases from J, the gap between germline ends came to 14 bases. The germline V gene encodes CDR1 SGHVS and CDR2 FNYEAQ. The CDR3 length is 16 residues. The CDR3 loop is CASSQAGHLAKNIQYF. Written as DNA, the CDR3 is TGTGCCAGCAGCCAAGCGGGCCACCTAGCCAAAAACATTCAGTACTTC. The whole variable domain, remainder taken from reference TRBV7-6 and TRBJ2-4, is GAGVSQSPRYKVTKRGQDVALRCDPISGHVSLYWYRQALGQGPEFLTYFNYEAQQDKSGLPNDRFSAERPEGSISTLTIQRTEQRDSAMYRCASSQAGHLAKNIQYFGAGTRLSVL.

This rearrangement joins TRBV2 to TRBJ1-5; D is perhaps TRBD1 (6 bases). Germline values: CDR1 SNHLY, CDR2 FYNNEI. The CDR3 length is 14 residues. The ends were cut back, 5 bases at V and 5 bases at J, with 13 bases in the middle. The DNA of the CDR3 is TGTGCCAGCAGTCTCCTTAAGGGGGATCAGCCCCAGCATTTT. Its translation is CASSLLKGDQPQHF.

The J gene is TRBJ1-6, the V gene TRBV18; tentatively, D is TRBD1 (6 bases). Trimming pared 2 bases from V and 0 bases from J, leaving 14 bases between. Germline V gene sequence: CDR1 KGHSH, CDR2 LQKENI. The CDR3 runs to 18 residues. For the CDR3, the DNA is TGTGCCAGCTCACCAGCTAGGCAGGGGAGCTCCTATAATTCACCCCTCCACTTT. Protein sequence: CASSPARQGSSYNSPLHF.

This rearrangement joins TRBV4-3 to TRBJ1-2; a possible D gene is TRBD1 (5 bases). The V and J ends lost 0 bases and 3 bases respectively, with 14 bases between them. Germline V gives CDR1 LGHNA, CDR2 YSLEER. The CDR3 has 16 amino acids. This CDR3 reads CASSQDAGGVDYGYTF. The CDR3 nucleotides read TGCGCCAGCAGCCAAGATGCGGGGGGAGTGGACTATGGCTACACCTTC.

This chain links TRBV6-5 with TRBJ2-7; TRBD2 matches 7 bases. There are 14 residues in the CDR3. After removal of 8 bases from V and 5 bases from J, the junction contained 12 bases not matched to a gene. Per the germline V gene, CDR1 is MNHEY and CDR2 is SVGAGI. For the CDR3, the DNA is TGTGCCAGCCCAAAGGCAGGTCTAGCGGACGAGCAGTACTTC. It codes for CASPKAGLADEQYF.

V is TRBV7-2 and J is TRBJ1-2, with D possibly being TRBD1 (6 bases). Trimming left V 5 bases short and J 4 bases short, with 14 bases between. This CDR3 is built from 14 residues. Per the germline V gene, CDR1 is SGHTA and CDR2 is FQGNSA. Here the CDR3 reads CASSTDRPLYGYTF. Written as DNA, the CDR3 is TGTGCCAGCAGCACCGACAGGCCCCTCTATGGCTACACCTTC.

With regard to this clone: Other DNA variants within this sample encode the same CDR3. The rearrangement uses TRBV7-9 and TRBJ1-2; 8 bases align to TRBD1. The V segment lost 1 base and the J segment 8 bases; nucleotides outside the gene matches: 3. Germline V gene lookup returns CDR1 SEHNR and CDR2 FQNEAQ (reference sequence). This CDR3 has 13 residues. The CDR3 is CASSLGTGGGYTF. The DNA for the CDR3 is TGTGCCAGCAGCTTAGGCACAGGGGGAGGCTACACCTTC.